This T cell receptor beta chain was retrieved from a study of vaccination effects on CD4 cells after COVID-19. At the level of the study: Samples that were drawn after vaccination came a median of 72 days after the second dose.

The V gene's germline CDR1 is SGDLS and CDR2 YYNGEE. The CDR3 length is 13 residues. V lost 2 bases, J lost 1 base, and 6 bases lay in between. The table came from immunoSEQ multiplex PCR; TCRdb's copy has only in-frame clones and leaves some out. The sample lists 25,000 to 30,000 clones, around 75% occurring once. Peptide-pool stimulation followed by sequencing identified expanded antigen-specific CD4+ clonotypes in the ViraFEST assay. With 10 days of culture completed, CD4+ T cells were isolated. All study participants received two doses of BNT162b2 or mRNA-1273 vaccine. In the cultures, half the medium was exchanged for IL-2 medium on days 3 and 7. On this clone: Its antigen remains unknown.

Sequencing was performed on CD4+ T cells from PBMCs cultured with HCoV-229E spike peptides, taken after COVID-19 vaccination. V usage is TRBV9 and J usage is TRBJ1-1; D remains unclear. This clonotype originated in a human donor who received a COVID-19 vaccine. The CDR3 DNA reads as TGTGCCAGCAGCGTTTTCCAGAACACTGAAGCTTTCTTT. This gives the protein CASSVFQNTEAFF.